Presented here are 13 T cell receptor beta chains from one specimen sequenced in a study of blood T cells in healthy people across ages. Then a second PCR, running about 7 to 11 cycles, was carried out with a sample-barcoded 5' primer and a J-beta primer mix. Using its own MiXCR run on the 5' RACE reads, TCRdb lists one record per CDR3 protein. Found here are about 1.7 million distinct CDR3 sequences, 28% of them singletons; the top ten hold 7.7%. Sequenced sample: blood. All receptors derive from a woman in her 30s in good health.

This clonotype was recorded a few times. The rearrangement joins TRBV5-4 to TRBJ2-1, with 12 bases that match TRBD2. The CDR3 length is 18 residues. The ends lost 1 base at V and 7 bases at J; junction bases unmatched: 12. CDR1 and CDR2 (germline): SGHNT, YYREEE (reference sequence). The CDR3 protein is CASSLFLLAGGTKNEQFF. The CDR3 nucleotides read TGTGCCAGCAGCTTGTTCCTACTAGCGGGGGGTACAAAGAATGAGCAGTTCTTC.

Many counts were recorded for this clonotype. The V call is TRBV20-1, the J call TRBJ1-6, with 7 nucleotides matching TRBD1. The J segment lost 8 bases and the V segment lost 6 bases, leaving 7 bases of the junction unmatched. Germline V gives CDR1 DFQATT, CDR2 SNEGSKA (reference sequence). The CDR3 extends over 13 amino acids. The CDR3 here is CSAMTGRDSPLHF. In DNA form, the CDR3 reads TGCAGTGCCATGACAGGGCGGGATTCACCCCTCCACTTT.

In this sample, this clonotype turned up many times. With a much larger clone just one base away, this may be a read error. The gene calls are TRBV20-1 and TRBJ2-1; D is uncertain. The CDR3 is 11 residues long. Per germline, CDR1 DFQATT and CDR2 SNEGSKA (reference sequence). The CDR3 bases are TGCAGGGCTAGTCCCCGCTATGAGCAGTTCTTC. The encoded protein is CRASPRYEQFF.

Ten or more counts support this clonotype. The CDR3 DNA follows: TGTGCCAGCAGCTTGAACGGGGGGCGTATTAAGGAGACCCAGTACTTC. Protein product: CASSLNGGRIKETQYF. The chain joins TRBV7-3 to TRBJ2-5; D may be TRBD2 (7 bases). V was cut by 3 bases and J by 5 bases, with 19 bases left in between. The germline CDR1 and CDR2 sequences are SGHTA and FQGTGA. The CDR3 contains 16 residues.

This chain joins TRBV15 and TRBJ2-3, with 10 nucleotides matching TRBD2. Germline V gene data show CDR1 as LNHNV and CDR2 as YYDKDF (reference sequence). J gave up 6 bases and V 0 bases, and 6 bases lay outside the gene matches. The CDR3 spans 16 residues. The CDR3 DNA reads TGTGCCACCAGCAGAGATCCAGCGGGGGGGCTCGATACGCAGTATTTT. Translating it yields CATSRDPAGGLDTQYF.

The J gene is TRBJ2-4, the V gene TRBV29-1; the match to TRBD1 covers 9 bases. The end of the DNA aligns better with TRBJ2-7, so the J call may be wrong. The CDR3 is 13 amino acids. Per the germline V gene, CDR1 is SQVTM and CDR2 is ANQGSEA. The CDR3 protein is CSVRTGGGGEQYF. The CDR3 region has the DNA TGCAGCGTTCGCACAGGGGGCGGAGGCGAGCAGTACTTC.

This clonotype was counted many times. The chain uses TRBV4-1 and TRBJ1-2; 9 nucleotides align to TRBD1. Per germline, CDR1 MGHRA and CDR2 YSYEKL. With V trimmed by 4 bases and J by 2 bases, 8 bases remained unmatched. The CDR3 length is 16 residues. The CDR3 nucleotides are TGCGCCAGCAGCCGGGGACAGGGCCACCCGAACTATGGCTACACCTTC. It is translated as CASSRGQGHPNYGYTF.

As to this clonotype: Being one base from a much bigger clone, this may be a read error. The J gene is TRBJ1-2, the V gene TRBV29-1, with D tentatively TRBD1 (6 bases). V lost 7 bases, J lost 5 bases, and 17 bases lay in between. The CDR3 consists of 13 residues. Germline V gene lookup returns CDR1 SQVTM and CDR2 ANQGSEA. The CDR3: CSAPSQGCYGYTF. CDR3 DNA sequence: TGCAGCGCCCCATCACAGGGATGTTATGGCTACACCTTC.

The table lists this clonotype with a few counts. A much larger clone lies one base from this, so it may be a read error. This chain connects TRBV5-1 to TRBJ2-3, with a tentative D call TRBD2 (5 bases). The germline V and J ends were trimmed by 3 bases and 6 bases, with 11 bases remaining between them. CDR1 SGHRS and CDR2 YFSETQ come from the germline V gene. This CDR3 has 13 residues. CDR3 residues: CASSCLATDTQYF. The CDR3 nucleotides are TGCGCCAGCAGCTGCCTAGCAACGGATACGCAGTATTTT.

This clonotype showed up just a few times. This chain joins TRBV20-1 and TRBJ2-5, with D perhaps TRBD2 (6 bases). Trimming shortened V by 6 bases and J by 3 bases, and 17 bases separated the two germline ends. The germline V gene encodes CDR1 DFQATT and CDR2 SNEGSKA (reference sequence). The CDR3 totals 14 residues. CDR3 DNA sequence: TGCAGTGCCCCTCGGGACTCCCCCGAAGAGACCCAGTACTTC. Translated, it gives CSAPRDSPEETQYF.

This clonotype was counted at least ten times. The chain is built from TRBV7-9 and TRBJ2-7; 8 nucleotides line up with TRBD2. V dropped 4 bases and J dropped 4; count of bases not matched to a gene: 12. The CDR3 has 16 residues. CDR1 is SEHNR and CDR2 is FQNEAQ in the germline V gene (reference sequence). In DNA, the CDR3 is TGTGCCAGCAGCTCTCCTAATAGCGGGGATTCTTACGAGCAGTACTTC. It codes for CASSSPNSGDSYEQYF. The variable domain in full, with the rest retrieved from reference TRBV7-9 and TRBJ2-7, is DTGVSQNPRHKITKRGQNVTFRCDPISEHNRLYWYRQTLGQGPEFLTYFQNEAQLEKSRLLSDRFSAERPKGSFSTLEIQRTEQGDSAMYLCASSSPNSGDSYEQYFGPGTRLTVT.

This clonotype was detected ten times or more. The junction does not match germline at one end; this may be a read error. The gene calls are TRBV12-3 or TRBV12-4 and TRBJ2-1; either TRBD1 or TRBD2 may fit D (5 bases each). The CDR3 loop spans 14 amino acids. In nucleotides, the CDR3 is TGCGCCAGCAGCCCCGGGACGGCCTACAATGAGCAGTTCTTC. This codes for CASSPGTAYNEQFF.

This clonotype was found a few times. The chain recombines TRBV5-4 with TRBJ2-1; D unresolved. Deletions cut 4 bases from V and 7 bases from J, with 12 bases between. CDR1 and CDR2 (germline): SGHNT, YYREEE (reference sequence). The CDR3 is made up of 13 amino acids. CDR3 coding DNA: TGTGCCAGCAGCCGCGACAACACTAATGAGCAGTTCTTC. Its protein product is CASSRDNTNEQFF. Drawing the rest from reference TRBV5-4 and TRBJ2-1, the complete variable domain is ETGVTQSPTHLIKTRGQQVTLRCSSQSGHNTVSWYQQALGQGPQFIFQYYREEENGRGNFPPRFSGLQFPNYSSELNVNALELDDSALYLCASSRDNTNEQFFGPGTRLTVL.